This T cell receptor (beta chain) was identified during a study of CD8+ T cells in alopecia areata. Study-wide background: The authors scored treated patients' severity by affected scalp percentage.

This clone has just a few counts. The antigen is unknown. Noted treatment: oral pan-JAK inhibitor, 5-10 mg twice daily. Trimming removed 6 bases from V and 6 bases from J, with 17 bases in between. Germline V gene lookup returns CDR1 SGHTA and CDR2 FQGNSA. The CDR3 sequence is 15 residues long. Overall study results and limits: Patients displayed less clarity in TCR sharing than mice, a finding possibly related to HLA. Association of baseline CD8+ expansion with response is uncertain owing to one nonresponder. It was observed that many expanded lesional clones persisted in scalp and blood during tofacitinib.

Sequencing used cDNA as its template, made by extracting RNA and reverse transcribing it. Sequencing used immunoSEQ multiplex PCR; TCRdb keeps in-frame clones, though not all of them. In the table there are roughly 180,000 clones, more than 55% of which are singletons. The chain recombines TRBV7-2 with TRBJ1-4, with D maybe TRBD1 (6 bases). The sample was CD4+ T cells sorted from blood, taken at week 4, from a patient treated with tofacitinib. The clonotype was recovered from a human donor with alopecia areata. The CDR3 DNA follows: TGTGCCAGCAGTAGTCAGGGGCGGCGGCATGAAAAACTGTTTTTT. Protein product: CASSSQGRRHEKLFF.